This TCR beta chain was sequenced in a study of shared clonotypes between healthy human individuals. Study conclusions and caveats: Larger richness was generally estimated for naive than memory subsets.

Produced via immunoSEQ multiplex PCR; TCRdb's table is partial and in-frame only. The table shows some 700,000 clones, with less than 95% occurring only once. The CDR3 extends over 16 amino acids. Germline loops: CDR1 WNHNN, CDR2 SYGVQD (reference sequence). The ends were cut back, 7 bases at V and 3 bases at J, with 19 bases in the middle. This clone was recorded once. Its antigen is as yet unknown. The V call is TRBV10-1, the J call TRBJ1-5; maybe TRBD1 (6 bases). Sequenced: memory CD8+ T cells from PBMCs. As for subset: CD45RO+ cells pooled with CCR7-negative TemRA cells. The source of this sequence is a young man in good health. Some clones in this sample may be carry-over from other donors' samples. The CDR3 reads CASIRIGQSVNQPQHF. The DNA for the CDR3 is TGCGCCAGCATCAGGATTGGACAGTCCGTCAATCAGCCCCAGCATTTT.